The rows below give T cell receptor beta chains drawn from one sample of a study of shared clonotypes between healthy human individuals. The repertoire was sequenced with immunoSEQ multiplex PCR; TCRdb's copy has only in-frame clones and lacks some. The sample lists 450,000 or so clones; approximately 80% were seen once. Sequencing was carried out using PBMCs. All receptors come from a woman in her thirties or forties in good health. Some clones in this sample may be carry-over from other donors' samples. CDR3s include the opening cysteine and the closing phenylalanine or tryptophan. A D gene is named only where the DNA matches it firmly. Only part of the rows carry a size: once, few, many, or a class if the clone is expanded.

D gene: TRBD1; clone size: .; CDR3 length: 14; V gene: TRBV6-1; J gene: TRBJ1-4; CDR3 DNA: TGTGCCAGCAGTCGGGACAGGGTAGATGAAAAACTGTTTTTT; CDR3 protein: CASSRDRVDEKLFF
D gene: .; clone size: many; CDR3 length: 14; V gene: TRBV29-1; J gene: TRBJ2-7; CDR3 DNA: TGCAGCGTTCTCAAGGATCAGGGGAGCTACGAGCAGTACTTC; CDR3 protein: CSVLKDQGSYEQYF
D gene: TRBD1; clone size: .; CDR3 length: 15; V gene: TRBV4-2; J gene: TRBJ1-4; CDR3 DNA: TGTGCCAGCAGCCCAGGGGGCCGGGGTCATGAAAAACTGTTTTTT; CDR3 protein: CASSPGGRGHEKLFF
D gene: TRBD2; clone size: .; CDR3 length: 17; V gene: TRBV28; J gene: TRBJ2-6; CDR3 DNA: TGTGCCAGCCTTGGCACTAGCGGAAAGTCTGGGGCCAACGTCCTGACTTTC; CDR3 protein: CASLGTSGKSGANVLTF
D gene: .; clone size: .; CDR3 length: 14; V gene: TRBV6-5; J gene: TRBJ1-5; CDR3 DNA: TGTGCCAGCAGCCCCACCCCGACGGTTCAGCCCCAGCATTTT; CDR3 protein: CASSPTPTVQPQHF
D gene: .; clone size: .; CDR3 length: 13; V gene: TRBV11-3; J gene: TRBJ2-5; CDR3 DNA: TGTGCCAGCAGCTTAGAAGGGCTAGCGACCCAGTACTTC; CDR3 protein: CASSLEGLATQYF
D gene: TRBD1; clone size: .; CDR3 length: 15; V gene: TRBV15; J gene: TRBJ2-3; CDR3 DNA: TGTGCCACCAGCAGAGGACAGGGGAGCACAGATACGCAGTATTTT; CDR3 protein: CATSRGQGSTDTQYF
D gene: .; clone size: .; CDR3 length: 12; V gene: TRBV29-1; J gene: TRBJ2-3; CDR3 DNA: TGCAGCGTTGCCGGCAGCACAGATACGCAGTATTTT; CDR3 protein: CSVAGSTDTQYF
D gene: .; clone size: .; CDR3 length: 13; V gene: TRBV5-4; J gene: TRBJ2-7; CDR3 DNA: TGTGCCAGCAGCTTGGGCGGGATGGATGAGCAGTACTTC; CDR3 protein: CASSLGGMDEQYF
D gene: TRBD2; clone size: .; CDR3 length: 15; V gene: TRBV29-1; J gene: TRBJ2-1; CDR3 DNA: TGCAGCGTTCAGGCTCGACTAGCGGAGACCAATGAGCAGTTCTTC; CDR3 protein: CSVQARLAETNEQFF
D gene: .; clone size: few; CDR3 length: 16; V gene: TRBV6-1; J gene: TRBJ2-3; CDR3 DNA: TGTGCCAGCAGTGAATTCCCCGGGGTAGCAGGAGATACGCAGTATTTT; CDR3 protein: CASSEFPGVAGDTQYF
D gene: TRBD2; clone size: .; CDR3 length: 15; V gene: TRBV28; J gene: TRBJ2-3; CDR3 DNA: TGTGCCAGCAGGCCCAGCGGGAGAGGGACAGATACGCAGTATTTT; CDR3 protein: CASRPSGRGTDTQYF
D gene: TRBD2; clone size: .; CDR3 length: 15; V gene: TRBV19; J gene: TRBJ2-3; CDR3 DNA: TGTGCCAGTCGCCGACTAGCGGGATACACAGATACGCAGTATTTT; CDR3 protein: CASRRLAGYTDTQYF
D gene: .; clone size: .; CDR3 length: 14; V gene: TRBV11-2; J gene: TRBJ2-7; CDR3 DNA: TGTGCCAGCAGCTTCTCCGGACTCCACTACGAGCAGTACTTC; CDR3 protein: CASSFSGLHYEQYF
D gene: .; clone size: once; CDR3 length: 12; V gene: TRBV30; J gene: TRBJ2-2; CDR3 DNA: TGTGCCTGGAGTGTCCTGTCCGGGGAGCTGTTTTTT; CDR3 protein: CAWSVLSGELFF
D gene: TRBD2; clone size: .; CDR3 length: 14; V gene: TRBV5-1; J gene: TRBJ2-1; CDR3 DNA: TGCGCCAGCAGCTTAGCGGGAGTGTACAATGAGCAGTTCTTC; CDR3 protein: CASSLAGVYNEQFF
D gene: .; clone size: .; CDR3 length: 13; V gene: TRBV11-1; J gene: TRBJ1-2; CDR3 DNA: TGTGCCAGCAGCTTAGATACAGGGTATGGCTACACCTTC; CDR3 protein: CASSLDTGYGYTF
D gene: .; clone size: .; CDR3 length: 14; V gene: TRBV7-2; J gene: TRBJ1-2; CDR3 DNA: TGTGCCAGCAGCAAGGACAGCGGAATCTATGGCTACACCTTC; CDR3 protein: CASSKDSGIYGYTF
D gene: .; clone size: .; CDR3 length: 13; V gene: TRBV4-1; J gene: TRBJ2-7; CDR3 DNA: TGCGCCAGCAGCCAATCGGACAGCTACGAGCAGTACTTC; CDR3 protein: CASSQSDSYEQYF
D gene: .; clone size: few; CDR3 length: 14; V gene: TRBV28; J gene: TRBJ1-2; CDR3 DNA: TGTGCCAGCAGTTTGAGGGACTCAATCTATGGCTACACCTTC; CDR3 protein: CASSLRDSIYGYTF
D gene: .; clone size: .; CDR3 length: 16; V gene: TRBV5-1; J gene: TRBJ2-2; CDR3 DNA: TGCGCCAGCAGCTTGACAGGACTCGCGAACACCGGGGAGCTGTTTTTT; CDR3 protein: CASSLTGLANTGELFF
D gene: TRBD2; clone size: .; CDR3 length: 14; V gene: TRBV30; J gene: TRBJ2-2; CDR3 DNA: TGTGCCTGGGAGTGGACTAGCGGGAGCGGGGAGCTGTTTTTT; CDR3 protein: CAWEWTSGSGELFF
D gene: .; clone size: many; CDR3 length: 11; V gene: TRBV20-1; J gene: TRBJ1-2; CDR3 DNA: TGCAGTGCCGGACGTGGGGAAGGCTACACCTTC; CDR3 protein: CSAGRGEGYTF
D gene: .; clone size: .; CDR3 length: 12; V gene: TRBV30; J gene: TRBJ2-7; CDR3 DNA: TGTGCCTGGAGCCCTCCCGGTTACGAGCAGTACTTC; CDR3 protein: CAWSPPGYEQYF
D gene: .; clone size: .; CDR3 length: 14; V gene: TRBV7-2; J gene: TRBJ1-2; CDR3 DNA: TGTGCCAGCAGCATGGCGGGTCAGGGGTATGGCTACACCTTC; CDR3 protein: CASSMAGQGYGYTF
D gene: .; clone size: .; CDR3 length: 18; V gene: TRBV7-2; J gene: TRBJ2-6; CDR3 DNA: TGTGCCAGCAGCCTCGCCCAGGGATCGGACTCTGGGGCCAACGTCCTGACTTTC; CDR3 protein: CASSLAQGSDSGANVLTF
D gene: TRBD2; clone size: .; CDR3 length: 14; V gene: TRBV5-1; J gene: TRBJ2-7; CDR3 DNA: TGCGCCAGCAGCTTGGGTAGCGGGAGCTACGAGCAGTACTTC; CDR3 protein: CASSLGSGSYEQYF
D gene: TRBD1; clone size: once; CDR3 length: 14; V gene: TRBV7-2; J gene: TRBJ2-7; CDR3 DNA: TGTGCCAGCAACTGGGGACAGGGTGAACACGAGCAGTACTTC; CDR3 protein: CASNWGQGEHEQYF
D gene: .; clone size: many; CDR3 length: 13; V gene: TRBV11-2; J gene: TRBJ2-3; CDR3 DNA: TGTGCCAGCAGCTTACTGGGCACAGATACGCAGTATTTT; CDR3 protein: CASSLLGTDTQYF
D gene: TRBD2; clone size: .; CDR3 length: 19; V gene: TRBV7-2; J gene: TRBJ2-1; CDR3 DNA: TGTGCCAGCAGCGATAGCATCGGCAGCGGGAGCGTATCCTACAATGAGCAGTTCTTC; CDR3 protein: CASSDSIGSGSVSYNEQFF
D gene: .; clone size: .; CDR3 length: 15; V gene: TRBV6-1; J gene: TRBJ2-2; CDR3 DNA: TGTGCCAGCAGAAAAAACACAGGGAACACCGGGGAGCTGTTTTTT; CDR3 protein: CASRKNTGNTGELFF
D gene: TRBD2; clone size: .; CDR3 length: 15; V gene: TRBV27; J gene: TRBJ2-3; CDR3 DNA: TGTGCCAGCAGTTTGGGGACTAGCGTAAGAGATACGCAGTATTTT; CDR3 protein: CASSLGTSVRDTQYF
D gene: TRBD1; clone size: .; CDR3 length: 14; V gene: TRBV2; J gene: TRBJ1-5; CDR3 DNA: TGTGCCAGCAGCGGACAGGCCGAATATGGGCCCCAGCATTTT; CDR3 protein: CASSGQAEYGPQHF
D gene: TRBD2; clone size: .; CDR3 length: 19; V gene: TRBV5-1; J gene: TRBJ2-7; CDR3 DNA: TGCGCCAGCAGCTTGGTCGGGGGACTAGCGGGAGGAGGGAACTACGAGCAGTACTTC; CDR3 protein: CASSLVGGLAGGGNYEQYF
D gene: .; clone size: .; CDR3 length: 16; V gene: TRBV28; J gene: TRBJ1-4; CDR3 DNA: TGTGCCAGCAGTTGGGCCCCAGTCGGGGTTAAGGAAAAACTGTTTTTT; CDR3 protein: CASSWAPVGVKEKLFF
D gene: .; clone size: few; CDR3 length: 11; V gene: TRBV20-1; J gene: TRBJ1-2; CDR3 DNA: TGCGCCCAGTTGGATAACTATGGCTACACCTTC; CDR3 protein: CAQLDNYGYTF
D gene: TRBD2; clone size: .; CDR3 length: 14; V gene: TRBV5-1; J gene: TRBJ2-1; CDR3 DNA: TGCGCCAGCAGCCTTCGACTAGCGCACAATGAGCAGTTCTTC; CDR3 protein: CASSLRLAHNEQFF
D gene: TRBD2; clone size: .; CDR3 length: 16; V gene: TRBV4-2; J gene: TRBJ2-3; CDR3 DNA: TGTGCCAGCAGCGATAATAGCGGGGGATTTACAGATACGCAGTATTTT; CDR3 protein: CASSDNSGGFTDTQYF
D gene: .; clone size: many; CDR3 length: 14; V gene: TRBV28; J gene: TRBJ2-5; CDR3 DNA: TGTGCCAGCAGCTCTAATTTAGGACAAGAGACCCAGTACTTC; CDR3 protein: CASSSNLGQETQYF
D gene: .; clone size: .; CDR3 length: 11; V gene: TRBV29-1; J gene: TRBJ2-1; CDR3 DNA: TGCAGCGTTGCGTTCTACAATGAGCAGTTCTTC; CDR3 protein: CSVAFYNEQFF
D gene: .; clone size: .; CDR3 length: 14; V gene: TRBV14; J gene: TRBJ2-4; CDR3 DNA: TGTGCCAGCAGCCAAGGGACAGTTGGGGGGGCCAGGTACTTC; CDR3 protein: CASSQGTVGGARYF
D gene: TRBD1; clone size: .; CDR3 length: 16; V gene: TRBV11-2; J gene: TRBJ2-3; CDR3 DNA: TGTGCCAGCAGCCCGCGACAGGGGGCGGAGATAGATACGCAGTATTTT; CDR3 protein: CASSPRQGAEIDTQYF
D gene: TRBD2; clone size: .; CDR3 length: 16; V gene: TRBV23-1; J gene: TRBJ2-7; CDR3 DNA: TGCGCCAGCAGTCAATCGGTTAGCGGGAGGGTCCACGAGCAGTACTTC; CDR3 protein: CASSQSVSGRVHEQYF